The sequence of this T cell receptor (beta chain) was determined in a study of a mutant IDH1 vaccine in newly diagnosed glioma. Study-level background: Patients, over weeks 1, 3, 5, 7, 11, 15, 19 and 23, received a total of eight vaccinations. Vaccines were first given 4-6 weeks after radiotherapy alone, or with temozolomide cycles. Previous care, which was radiotherapy, temozolomide, or both, most often involved both.

Assay used: immunoSEQ multiplex PCR; TCRdb lists only in-frame clones, some missing. The sample shows around 65,000 clones, roughly 80% of them seen only once. Unmatched junction bases numbered 4, after V lost 7 bases and J lost 0 bases. The CDR3 is made up of 15 amino acids. From germline, CDR1 is SNHLY and CDR2 FYNNEI. Findings of the study overall: It was 93.3% of patients that developed vaccine-induced immune responses.

The sample's time point: week 11, during vaccination. The content of each vaccine dose was 300 ug of mutant IDH1 20-mer peptide, and topical imiquimod accompanied it. This clone has a handful of counts. Its cognate antigen is unknown. The clonotype comes from a man aged 50 or older with glioma. The chain joins TRBV2 to TRBJ1-2, with 11 bases matching TRBD1. The sequences come from PBMCs, collected from a glioma patient whose treatment included an IDH1 peptide vaccine. Written as DNA, the CDR3 is TGTGCCAGCACGGGACAGGGGGGAGCTAACTATGGCTACACCTTC. Encoded protein: CASTGQGGANYGYTF.